The text below deals with one T cell receptor beta chain. MiXCR was run by TCRdb on the RT-PCR reads, yielding one entry per CDR3 protein. The table records about 680,000 distinct CDR3 sequences, 13% to 15% of them present only once. After removal of 4 bases from V and 2 bases from J, the junction contained 15 bases not matched to a gene. The CDR3 runs 18 residues. Germline CDR1 is LGHNA and CDR2 is YSLEER. Sequencing used memory CD4+ T cells from blood. This sequence joins TRBV4-3 and TRBJ2-3; TRBD2 agrees at 7 bases. The sequence came from a female donor in good health, serving as a healthy control. CDR3 residues: CASSRVVGSGTFTDTQYF. In DNA, the CDR3 is TGCGCCAGCAGCCGGGTAGTGGGGAGCGGGACTTTCACAGATACGCAGTATTTT.